The clone carrying this TCR beta chain has more than one count but fewer than ten. Unique molecular identifiers were incorporated during preparation of the TCRbeta library. TCRdb redid the calling of the PCR reads with MiXCR, one entry per CDR3 protein. The table records more than 550,000 distinct CDR3 sequences, roughly 10% of them present only once. The CDR3 consists of 16 residues. V shed 2 bases and J 2 bases; nucleotides not matched to a gene: 7. The germline gives CDR1 SGHDN, CDR2 FVKESK. This entry is derived from a study of T-cell reconstitution after alpha-beta-depleted transplantation in children.

The TCR comes from a human donor who donated a stem cell graft to a child with acute myeloid leukemia. This sample comprised PBMCs from the stem cell graft donor, obtained from the stem cell graft. The genes are TRBV14 and TRBJ2-3, with TRBD1 matching 7 bases. This chain's CDR3 is CASSQTDRRITDTQYF. DNA for the CDR3: TGTGCCAGCAGCCAAACGGACAGGCGTATCACAGATACGCAGTATTTT.